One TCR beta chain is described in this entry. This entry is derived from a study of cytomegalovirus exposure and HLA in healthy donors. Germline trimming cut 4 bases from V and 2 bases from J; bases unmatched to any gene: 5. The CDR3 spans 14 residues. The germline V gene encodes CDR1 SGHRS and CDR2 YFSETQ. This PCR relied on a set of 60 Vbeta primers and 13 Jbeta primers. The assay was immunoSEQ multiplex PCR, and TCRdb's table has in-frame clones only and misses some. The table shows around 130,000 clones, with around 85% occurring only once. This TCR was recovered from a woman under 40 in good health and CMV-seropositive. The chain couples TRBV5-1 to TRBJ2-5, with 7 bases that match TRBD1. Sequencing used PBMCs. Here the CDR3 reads CASSPGTVQETQYF. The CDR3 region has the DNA TGCGCCAGCAGCCCCGGGACAGTTCAAGAGACCCAGTACTTC.